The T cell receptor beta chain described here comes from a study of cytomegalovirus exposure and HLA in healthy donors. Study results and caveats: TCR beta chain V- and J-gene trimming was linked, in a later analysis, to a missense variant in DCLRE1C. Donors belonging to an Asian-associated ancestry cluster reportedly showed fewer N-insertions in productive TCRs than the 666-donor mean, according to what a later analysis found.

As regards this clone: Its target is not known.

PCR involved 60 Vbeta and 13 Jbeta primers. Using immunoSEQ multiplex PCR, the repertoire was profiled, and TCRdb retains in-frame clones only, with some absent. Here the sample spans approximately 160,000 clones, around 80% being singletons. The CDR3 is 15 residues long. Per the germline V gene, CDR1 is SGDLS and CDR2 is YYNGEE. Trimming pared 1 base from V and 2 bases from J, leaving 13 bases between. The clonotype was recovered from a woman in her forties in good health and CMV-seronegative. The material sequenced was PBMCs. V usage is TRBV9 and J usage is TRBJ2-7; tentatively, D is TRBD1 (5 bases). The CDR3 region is CASSVSAGSTYEQYF. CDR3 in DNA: TGTGCCAGCAGCGTATCCGCAGGGTCAACCTACGAGCAGTACTTC.